Listed here are 32 T cell receptor beta chains from one sample, sequenced in a study of T cells after posttransplantation cyclophosphamide. Sequencing used immunoSEQ multiplex PCR; TCRdb keeps in-frame clones, though not all of them. This sample carries 6,500 to 8,000 clones, roughly 79% of them seen once, and the ten largest clones take under 30%. Sequenced: memory CD4+ T cells sorted from blood. These receptors came from a woman between 50 and 59 years old in good health and a related stem cell transplant donor.

This clone was detected only once. The chain employs TRBV18 and TRBJ2-4; 8 positions agree with TRBD1. The CDR3 contains 15 residues. Trimming removed 3 bases from V and 7 bases from J; junction bases left unmatched: 8. Germline loops: CDR1 KGHSH, CDR2 LQKENI. The CDR3 loop reads CASSPRTGHWNIQYF. DNA of the CDR3: TGTGCCAGCTCACCCCGGACAGGGCACTGGAACATTCAGTACTTC.

V is TRBV5-1 and J is TRBJ2-1, with 7 bases that match TRBD2. This CDR3 spans 16 amino acids. Germline CDR1 and CDR2: SGHRS and YFSETQ. The ends lost 0 bases at V and 6 bases at J; junction bases unmatched: 9. CDR3 residues: CASSLGGGGPGNEQFF. The CDR3 coding sequence is TGCGCCAGCAGCTTGGGTGGGGGAGGGCCTGGCAATGAGCAGTTCTTC.

V usage is TRBV2 and J usage is TRBJ1-1; no reliable D call. V gave up 9 bases and J gave up 7 bases, with 12 bases separating them. This CDR3 is 11 amino acids long. The germline V gene has CDR1 SNHLY and CDR2 FYNNEI. The CDR3 coding sequence is TGTGCCAGTGAGCTGGCGGTTGAAGCTTTCTTT. Protein sequence: CASELAVEAFF. The full variable domain, rest sourced from reference TRBV2 and TRBJ1-1, is EPEVTQTPSHQVTQMGQEVILRCVPISNHLYFYWYRQILGQKVEFLVSFYNNEISEKSEIFDDQFSVERPDGSNFTLKIRSTKLEDSAMYFCASELAVEAFFGQGTRLTVV.

V and J are TRBV2 and TRBJ1-5; weak D call: TRBD1 (6 bases). Germline CDR1 and CDR2: SNHLY and FYNNEI. The CDR3 runs 12 residues. Deletions cut 11 bases from V and 7 bases from J, with 15 bases between. CDR3 amino acids: CASTGTGQPQHF. CDR3 bases: TGTGCCTCCACAGGGACGGGACAGCCCCAGCATTTT. The full variable domain, completed using reference TRBV2 and TRBJ1-5, is EPEVTQTPSHQVTQMGQEVILRCVPISNHLYFYWYRQILGQKVEFLVSFYNNEISEKSEIFDDQFSVERPDGSNFTLKIRSTKLEDSAMYFCASTGTGQPQHFGDGTRLSIL.

This clone showed up just a few times. The gene calls are TRBV19 and TRBJ1-1; D is perhaps TRBD1 (5 bases). Germline CDR1 reads LNHDA; CDR2 reads SQIVND (reference sequence). The ends were cut back, 10 bases at V and 1 base at J, with 16 bases in the middle. The CDR3 covers 14 residues. The CDR3 DNA reads TGTGCCACCTCATTAAGGGGCTGGAACACTGAAGCTTTCTTT. Protein product: CATSLRGWNTEAFF.

This sequence joins TRBV25-1 and TRBJ1-1; no clear D gene. The CDR3 extends over 11 amino acids. The germline V and J ends were trimmed by 6 bases and 5 bases, with 7 bases remaining between them. Germline CDR1 is MGHDK and CDR2 is SYGVNS. CDR3 nucleotide sequence: TGTGCCAGCAGAGAGCGGACTGAAGCTTTCTTT. Protein: CASRERTEAFF. The whole variable domain, remainder taken from reference TRBV25-1 and TRBJ1-1, is EADIYQTPRYLVIGTGKKITLECSQTMGHDKMYWYQQDPGMELHLIHYSYGVNSTEKGDLSSESTVSRIRTEHFPLTLESARPSHTSQYLCASRERTEAFFGQGTRLTVV.

The V gene is TRBV19, the J gene TRBJ2-2, with D perhaps matching TRBD1 (6 bases). The CDR3 is 15 residues long. The V and J ends lost 6 bases and 5 bases respectively, with 16 bases between them. Germline CDR1 reads LNHDA; CDR2 reads SQIVND (reference sequence). CDR3 protein: CASRIGTRGTGELFF. The CDR3 DNA is TGTGCCAGTAGAATCGGGACAAGGGGTACCGGGGAGCTGTTTTTT.

The chain links TRBV5-1 to TRBJ1-1, with 7 bases aligning to TRBD1. Germline V gene lookup returns CDR1 SGHRS and CDR2 YFSETQ. The CDR3 loop spans 16 amino acids. V was clipped by 3 bases and J by 1 base; unmatched bases: 9. The CDR3 loop is CASSSQGGDRNTEAFF. For the CDR3, the DNA is TGCGCCAGCAGCTCGCAGGGGGGTGACAGGAACACTGAAGCTTTCTTT.

This clone came up once. The chain joins TRBV5-6 to TRBJ2-3; tentative D call: TRBD2 (6 bases). The germline V gene encodes CDR1 SGHDT and CDR2 YYEEEE. The CDR3 has 17 residues. V dropped 3 bases and J dropped 4 bases, with 21 bases sitting between them. CDR3 coding DNA: TGTGCCAGCAGCTCTTTACTTCCGCCCTCGGGGGCAGATACGCAGTATTTT. Protein sequence: CASSSLLPPSGADTQYF.

This clone was counted a single time. V and J are TRBV11-1 and TRBJ1-1; the D gene is possibly TRBD1 (5 bases). Germline V CDR1 and CDR2: SGHAT, FQDESV (reference sequence). The CDR3 sequence is 16 residues long. With 6 bases removed from V and 2 bases from J, the gap between germline ends came to 19 bases. The CDR3 nucleotides are TGTGCCAGCAGTCAAGAGTATAATCAGGGAAACACTGAAGCTTTCTTT. Amino acid sequence: CASSQEYNQGNTEAFF.

This clone was found a few times. The chain employs TRBV6-1 and TRBJ1-1, with 7 bases aligning to TRBD1. V lost 6 bases and J lost 5; bases outside the gene matches: 12. The CDR3 covers 15 residues. Germline loops: CDR1 MNHNS, CDR2 SASEGT. CDR3 nucleotides: TGTGCCAGCAGGACAGGGAAGGCAGGGGGAACTGAAGCTTTCTTT. Translated: CASRTGKAGGTEAFF.

The chain combines TRBV18 with TRBJ1-4; D is undetermined. The germline V and J ends were trimmed by 6 bases and 6 bases, with 8 bases remaining between them. Germline V gene lookup returns CDR1 KGHSH and CDR2 LQKENI. The length of the CDR3 is 12 residues. This CDR3 reads CASSDSHEKLFF. CDR3 sequence (DNA): TGTGCCAGCTCGGACTCCCATGAAAAACTGTTTTTT.

This chain uses TRBV15 with TRBJ1-6; 7 bases align to TRBD1. The CDR3 contains 18 residues. Losses at the gene ends were 5 bases for V and 4 bases for J; bases not matched to a gene: 14. CDR1 LNHNV and CDR2 YYDKDF come from the germline V gene (reference sequence). The CDR3 loop reads CATSADLTGTDYNSPLHF. In nucleotides, the CDR3 is TGTGCCACCAGCGCCGACCTGACAGGGACTGATTATAATTCACCCCTCCACTTT.

The chain carries TRBV7-3 and TRBJ2-1, with 8 positions matching TRBD2. Germline lookup yields CDR1 SGHTA and CDR2 FQGTGA. V trimming: 5 bases; J trimming: 2 bases; junction bases outside the gene matches: 5. CDR3 length: 15 residues. The CDR3 nucleotides are TGTGCCAGCAGCGAGCTAGCGGGTACCTACAATGAGCAGTTCTTC. It codes for CASSELAGTYNEQFF.

The chain joins TRBV5-6 to TRBJ1-1; D unresolved. This CDR3 comprises 16 residues. CDR1 is SGHDT and CDR2 is YYEEEE in the germline V gene. The germline V and J ends were trimmed by 0 bases and 5 bases, with 17 bases remaining between them. The CDR3 spells CASSLAGLGRATEAFF. CDR3 DNA: TGTGCCAGCAGCTTGGCCGGGCTAGGGAGGGCTACTGAAGCTTTCTTT.

This chain connects TRBV18 to TRBJ2-1; the match to TRBD2 covers 9 bases. This CDR3 region has 16 residues. The V and J ends lost 3 bases and 5 bases, in that order; junction bases with no gene match: 8. Germline CDR1 reads KGHSH; CDR2 reads LQKENI. Here the CDR3 reads CASSPLAGLGNNEQFF. Written as DNA, the CDR3 is TGTGCCAGCTCACCCCTAGCGGGATTGGGCAACAATGAGCAGTTCTTC.

The V gene is TRBV7-8, the J gene TRBJ2-7, with D possibly being TRBD2 (6 bases). V gave up 5 bases and J gave up 6 bases, with 20 bases separating them. The germline V gene has CDR1 SGHVS and CDR2 FQNEAQ. The CDR3 contains 15 residues. This CDR3 is CASSLGRGGPLEQYF. The CDR3 DNA reads TGTGCCAGCAGCCTGGGGAGAGGAGGGCCTCTCGAGCAGTACTTC.

This chain links TRBV5-1 with TRBJ2-7, with D possibly matching TRBD2 (6 bases). The CDR3 is 16 amino acids. The V end lost 3 bases, the J end lost 3 bases, and 19 bases lay between the germline ends. The V gene's germline CDR1 is SGHRS and CDR2 YFSETQ. The CDR3 DNA is TGCGCCAGCAGCTCCCGGCTTGAAGCGGGTTACTACGAGCAGTACTTC. This encodes CASSSRLEAGYYEQYF. Full variable domain (remainder filled in from reference TRBV5-1 and TRBJ2-7): KAGVTQTPRYLIKTRGQQVTLSCSPISGHRSVSWYQQTPGQGLQFLFEYFSETQRNKGNFPGRFSGRQFSNSRSEMNVSTLELGDSALYLCASSSRLEAGYYEQYFGPGTRLTVT.

This chain connects TRBV19 to TRBJ2-1, with D possibly TRBD1 on 6 matching bases. This CDR3 region has 19 residues. Germline loops: CDR1 LNHDA, CDR2 SQIVND (reference sequence). Trimming shortened V by 3 bases and J by 1 base, and 22 bases separated the two germline ends. In nucleotides, the CDR3 is TGTGCCAGTAGTATGGGGGCTGGGGGTGCGGGTCCTTCCTACAATGAGCAGTTCTTC. Translation: CASSMGAGGAGPSYNEQFF.

In this sample, this clone turned up once. This rearrangement joins TRBV18 to TRBJ2-7, with 11 bases matching TRBD1. V trimming: 2 bases; J trimming: 3 bases; junction bases outside the gene matches: 3. The CDR3 spans 15 residues. Germline CDR1 reads KGHSH; CDR2 reads LQKENI. The CDR3 region is CASSPWGTGGYEQYF. The DNA of the CDR3 is TGTGCCAGCTCACCATGGGGGACAGGGGGCTACGAGCAGTACTTC.

The gene calls are TRBV5-4 and TRBJ2-7; possibly TRBD2 for D (6 bases). Per the germline V gene, CDR1 is SGHNT and CDR2 is YYREEE (reference sequence). V shed 0 bases and J shed 4 bases, with 11 bases lying between them. The CDR3 length is 14 residues. CDR3 in amino acids: CASSLVGRTYEQYF. The CDR3 coding sequence is TGTGCCAGCAGCTTGGTAGGGAGGACTTACGAGCAGTACTTC. The whole variable domain, filled in from reference TRBV5-4 and TRBJ2-7, reads ETGVTQSPTHLIKTRGQQVTLRCSSQSGHNTVSWYQQALGQGPQFIFQYYREEENGRGNFPPRFSGLQFPNYSSELNVNALELDDSALYLCASSLVGRTYEQYFGPGTRLTVT.

The chain carries TRBV4-1 and TRBJ1-1, with 7 bases fitting TRBD1. Germline values: CDR1 MGHRA, CDR2 YSYEKL. Trimming removed 3 bases from V and 4 bases from J; junction bases left unmatched: 8. The CDR3 is 15 residues long. The CDR3 loop is CASSHADREVTEAFF. CDR3 in DNA: TGCGCCAGCAGCCATGCCGACAGGGAGGTCACTGAAGCTTTCTTT.

The genes are TRBV6-1 and TRBJ1-1; D is undetermined. Trimming removed 3 bases at V and 3 bases at J, with 11 bases between. The CDR3 extends over 14 amino acids. From germline, CDR1 is MNHNS and CDR2 SASEGT. The chain's CDR3 is CASSEVGIDTEAFF. The CDR3 nucleotides are TGTGCCAGCAGTGAGGTTGGCATTGACACTGAAGCTTTCTTT.

The rearrangement links TRBV25-1 to TRBJ1-1; D is unresolved. Trimming cost V 8 bases and J 1 base, with 11 bases left between them. Germline assignment: CDR1 MGHDK and CDR2 SYGVNS. CDR3 length equals 13 residues. The CDR3 DNA reads as TGTGCCAGCCGTACAGAGGGGAACACTGAAGCTTTCTTT. This codes for CASRTEGNTEAFF.

CDR3 sequence reads: CASSLGTQGRSPLHF. DNA for the CDR3: TGTGCCAGCAGCTTGGGGACACAGGGCCGGTCACCCCTCCACTTT. V usage is TRBV5-4 and J usage is TRBJ1-6; TRBD1 might be the D (6 bases). The CDR3 runs 15 residues. Germline V gene data show CDR1 as SGHNT and CDR2 as YYREEE (reference sequence). V lost 0 bases, J lost 10 bases, and 14 bases lay in between.

The chain carries TRBV30 and TRBJ2-7, with a tentative D call TRBD1 (6 bases). Trimming removed 2 bases from V and 8 bases from J, with 10 bases in between. The CDR3 has 11 residues. Germline V lookup: CDR1 GTSNPN, CDR2 SVGIG (reference sequence). For the CDR3, the DNA is TGTGCCTGGAGTTCAGGGGCCAAGCAGTACTTC. This codes for CAWSSGAKQYF.

Only one count was recorded for this clone. This chain joins TRBV29-1 and TRBJ2-2; D might be TRBD2 (5 bases). V lost 4 bases and J lost 1, with 10 bases in between. Per the germline V gene, CDR1 is SQVTM and CDR2 is ANQGSEA. The CDR3 is 14 residues long. CDR3 in amino acids: CSVVGERNTGELFF. The CDR3 region has the DNA TGCAGCGTTGTCGGGGAGAGGAACACCGGGGAGCTGTTTTTT.

The chain is built from TRBV30 and TRBJ2-3, with TRBD2 matching 8 bases. J lost 6 bases, V lost 2 bases, and 10 bases had no gene match. The CDR3 totals 15 residues. Germline CDR1 is GTSNPN and CDR2 is SVGIG (reference sequence). CDR3 loop: CAWSIVTGRADTQYF. CDR3 coding DNA: TGTGCCTGGAGTATAGTGACCGGGAGGGCCGATACGCAGTATTTT.

The genes are TRBV11-2 and TRBJ2-1, with TRBD1 identical over 10 bases. The CDR3 length is 15 residues. Germline lookup yields CDR1 SGHAT and CDR2 FQNNGV. The ends lost 7 bases at V and 3 bases at J; junction bases unmatched: 6. This CDR3 reads CASNQDRGGYNEQFF. The CDR3 DNA is TGTGCCAGCAACCAGGACAGGGGGGGCTACAATGAGCAGTTCTTC.

The gene calls are TRBV4-1 and TRBJ2-4; TRBD2 matches 8 bases. The germline V gene encodes CDR1 MGHRA and CDR2 YSYEKL. The CDR3 is 18 amino acids. V lost 4 bases, J lost 1 base, and 12 bases stayed unmatched. Here the CDR3 reads CASSPLASGPGAKNIQYF. For the CDR3, the DNA is TGCGCCAGCAGCCCCCTTGCTAGCGGGCCGGGGGCCAAAAACATTCAGTACTTC.

The chain carries TRBV6-1 and TRBJ1-2; D is undetermined. CDR1 and CDR2 from the germline V gene are MNHNS and SASEGT. The V and J ends lost 1 base and 7 bases respectively, with 4 bases between them. This CDR3 has 11 residues. CDR3 nucleotides: TGTGCCAGCAGTGAAGAGCTTGGCTACACCTTC. This codes for CASSEELGYTF.

The chain's CDR3 is CASSHRDRGSGELFF. CDR3 DNA sequence: TGTGCCAGCAGCCACCGGGACAGGGGGTCCGGGGAGCTGTTTTTT. The rearrangement links TRBV13 to TRBJ2-2; TRBD1 matches at 11 bases. This CDR3 spans 15 amino acids. The germline V gene encodes CDR1 PRHDT and CDR2 FYEKMQ (reference sequence). Trimming took 5 bases from V and 6 from J; bases not matched to a gene: 5.